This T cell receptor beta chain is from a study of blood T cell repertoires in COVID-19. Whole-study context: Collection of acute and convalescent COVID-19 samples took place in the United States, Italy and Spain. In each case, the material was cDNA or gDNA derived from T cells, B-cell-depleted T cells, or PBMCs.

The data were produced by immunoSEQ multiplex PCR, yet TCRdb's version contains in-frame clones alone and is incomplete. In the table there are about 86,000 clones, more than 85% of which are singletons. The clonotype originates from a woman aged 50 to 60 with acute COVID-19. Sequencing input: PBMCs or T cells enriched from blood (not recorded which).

This CDR3 is CASSEVQGLVEQYF. The CDR3 DNA follows: TGCGCCAGCAGTGAGGTCCAGGGTTTGGTGGAGCAGTACTTC. The chain couples TRBV10-2 to TRBJ2-7, with D possibly being TRBD1 (5 bases). CDR1 WSHSY and CDR2 SAAADI come from the germline V gene. V was cut by 2 bases and J by 7 bases, with 15 bases left in between. The CDR3 spans 14 residues.